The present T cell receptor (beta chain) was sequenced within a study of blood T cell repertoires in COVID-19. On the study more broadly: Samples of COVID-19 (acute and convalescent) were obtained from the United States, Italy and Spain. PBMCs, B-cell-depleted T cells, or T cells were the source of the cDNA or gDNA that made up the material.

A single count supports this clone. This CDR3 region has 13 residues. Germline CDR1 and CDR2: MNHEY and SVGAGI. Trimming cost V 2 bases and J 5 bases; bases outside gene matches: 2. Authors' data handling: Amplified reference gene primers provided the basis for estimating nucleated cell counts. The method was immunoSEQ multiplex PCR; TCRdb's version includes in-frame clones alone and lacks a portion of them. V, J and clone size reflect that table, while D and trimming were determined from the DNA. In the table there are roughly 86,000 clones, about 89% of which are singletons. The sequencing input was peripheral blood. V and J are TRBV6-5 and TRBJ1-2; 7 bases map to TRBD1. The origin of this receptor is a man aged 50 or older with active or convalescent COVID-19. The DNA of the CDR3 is TGTGCCAGCAGTTACGAGACAGGGTATGGCTACACCTTC. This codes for CASSYETGYGYTF.